This T cell receptor (beta chain) appears in the sequencing data of a study of shared clonotypes between healthy human individuals (dated by TCRdb to between 2020 and 2021). With regard to the full study: A few men and a couple of women, aged 18 to 49 years, made up the cohort. To increase sequencing depth and limit assay-specific biases, TCR repertoire library preparation and sequencing were carried out by different laboratories using diverse techniques. Leukapheresis yielded between about 0.94 and 8.9 billion PBMCs per donor. Per donor, three plates each were used for CD4 naive and CD4 memory, two for CD8 naive, and one for CD8 memory. To estimate repertoire size and how much clonotypes are shared between individuals, the study performed deep sequencing of blood TCR repertoires from five healthy adults. What the work shows at the level of the full study, not this receptor alone: Higher generation probabilities were observed for clonotypes shared by all four sorted-subset donors than for non-shared clonotypes. Naive subsets generally had larger estimated clonotype richness than memory subsets did. Roughly 5% of naive CD4, 3.5% of naive CD8, approximately 2% of memory CD4, and around 0.42% of memory CD8 clonotypes were shared across several donors. Even with the large sequencing depth, rarefaction of the sorted-subset datasets indicated that sequencing was incomplete. Sampling was limited to blood, and TCR repertoires in tissue likely differ from TCR repertoires in blood. Because the study included only a small number of donors, the genetic and exposure-history diversity represented was limited. Based on pairwise subsampling, the degree of clonotype sharing among donors was expected to be affected by sequencing depth.

Using the deep immunoSEQ assay, TCR CDR3 regions were amplified from genomic DNA by multiplex PCR. For each cell subset, the extracted genomic DNA was distributed evenly across all wells of several immunoSEQ 96-well plates, and each plate served as one replicate. For sorted subsets, each replicate PCR was loaded with roughly 0.2 ug genomic DNA, equivalent to 30,000 or so T cell genomes. The purified libraries were quantified using a Qubit 3.0 fluorometer, sized with a Bioanalyzer 2100, and then quantified again using the KAPA Library Quantification kit. Each immunoSEQ 96-well plate was sequenced on its own single-read 150-cycle Illumina NextSeq 550 flow cell. In the paper's pipeline: Because only junctional sequences without quality scores were contained in the immunoSEQ output, filtering matching that applied to full-length reads could not be performed. To assign V/J genes and CDR3, sequences were annotated using PyIR, a Python wrapper for IgBLAST v1.9, with IMGT germline references. Reads with weak V/J assignments (E-value above 1e-6), missing CDR3, stop codons, out-of-frame junctions, or ambiguous translated residues were removed. V3J clonotypes were defined as sequences sharing an identical inferred V gene, J gene, and CDR3 amino acid sequence. Percentage overlap between repertoires was calculated by dividing the number of shared unique clonotypes by the size of the smaller repertoire. Three approaches were used to assess repertoire richness: RTK rarefaction, the Chao1 estimator, and Recon v2.1 estimates of unobserved clonotypes. Generation probabilities for all TCRbeta clonotypes obtained by the gDNA method from a few donors were computed using OLGA. Sourced from immuneACCESS, this table was stored by TCRdb with only in-frame sequences that have V and J called. A share of the clones is absent; for the studies checked, an unresolved V gene accounts for under half, and the remainder has no known explanation. For V, J and clone size, that table is used; D and trimming come from the DNA. The sample table contains 2 million to 2.5 million clones; only one count was recorded for 93% of them. The top ten clonotypes cover around 0.4% of the sample.

Healthy HIV-negative adults with no recently reported acute infections or vaccinations were included as donors. All donors were Caucasian adults living in Nashville, Tennessee, USA. Magnetic negative selection was used to enrich CD4+ T cells, after which naive cells were positively selected on CD45RA and the negative fraction became the memory subset. Blood was obtained by leukapheresis, after which PBMCs were separated by Ficoll-Histopaque density gradient centrifugation and cryopreserved in liquid nitrogen vapor phase. Purity and quantity of every magnetically sorted T cell population were checked by analytical flow cytometry. Each sorted fraction had its genomic DNA isolated and then quantified by UV absorbance on a Nanodrop 2000c. Trimming removed 1 base from V and 6 bases from J, leaving 16 bases between the germline ends. Spanning cysteine to phenylalanine, the CDR3 consists of 15 amino acids. Just the 45-base CDR3 DNA is kept, in frame starting at base 1. Per the germline V gene (reference sequence), SGHNT is the CDR1 and YYREEE is the CDR2.

A note on this clone: Its antigen is unknown. No much larger clonotype is one base removed from it; base qualities were not supplied.

The chain joins TRBV5-4 to TRBJ1-2; TRBD1 is a possible D gene, resting on 6 matching bases. This clonotype originated in a man younger than 35 in good health. Some clones in this sample may be carry-over from other donors' samples. The sample comprised naive CD4+ T cells from PBMCs. The meaning of the sample's cell subset or site label: CD45RA+ positively selected. The CDR3 loop reads CASSLSLRGRDGYTF. The sequenced DNA: TGTGCCAGCAGCTTGTCCCTCCGGGGGCGCGATGGCTACACCTTC.